The next 9 T cell receptor beta chains were all read from a single sample in a study of beta chain features in type 1 diabetes. Reverse transcribing all isolated RNA meant expressed TCRB transcripts were sequenced. Generated by immunoSEQ multiplex PCR, the TCRdb table keeps only in-frame clones and is missing some. The profile shows over 700,000 clones, about a sixth of them singletons. The sequencing sample was made of naive CD4+ T cells from blood. These receptors came from a woman aged 18-29 years in good health.

A word on this clone: The same CDR3 also results from other DNA sequences found in this sample. This rearrangement joins TRBV5-1 to TRBJ2-1; 9 bases align to TRBD2. This CDR3 has 14 residues. CDR1 and CDR2 from the germline V gene are SGHRS and YFSETQ. J gave up 7 bases and V 0 bases, and 2 bases lay outside the gene matches. In nucleotides, the CDR3 is TGCGCCAGCAGCTTGGGACTAGCGGCGAATGAGCAGTTCTTC. As protein: CASSLGLAANEQFF.

This clone turned up a few times. The genes are TRBV12-5 and TRBJ2-3; D not certain. The germline gives CDR1 LGHNT, CDR2 FRNRAP. The CDR3 runs to 14 residues. Deletions cut 4 bases from V and 0 bases from J, with 8 bases between. The CDR3 loop reads CASGSSSSTDTQYF. The CDR3 DNA reads as TGTGCTAGTGGTTCAAGTTCTAGCACAGATACGCAGTATTTT. The complete variable domain, with remaining parts taken from reference TRBV12-5 and TRBJ2-3, reads DARVTQTPRHKVTEMGQEVTMRCQPILGHNTVFWYRQTMMQGLELLAYFRNRAPLDDSGMPKDRFSAEMPDATLATLKIQPSEPRDSAVYFCASGSSSSTDTQYFGPGTRLTVL.

The chain links TRBV28 to TRBJ2-7; TRBD1 agrees at 9 bases. The germline V gene has CDR1 MDHEN and CDR2 SYDVKM. V shed 7 bases and J 5 bases; nucleotides not matched to a gene: 9. The CDR3 sequence is 14 residues long. This chain's CDR3 is CASMSGQGFNEQYF. CDR3 bases: TGTGCCAGCATGTCAGGACAGGGGTTCAACGAGCAGTACTTC.

The CDR3 region is CASTFPPNTEAFF. The CDR3 DNA reads TGTGCCAGCACCTTCCCACCGAACACTGAAGCTTTCTTT. V and J are TRBV28 and TRBJ1-1, with D uncertain. Germline V gene lookup returns CDR1 MDHEN and CDR2 SYDVKM. The CDR3 is 13 residues long. Trimming pared 7 bases from V and 1 base from J, leaving 10 bases between.

There are a few counts of this clone. Other DNA variants within this sample encode the same CDR3. This chain uses TRBV2 with TRBJ2-3; 9 bases are shared with TRBD2. The trim removed 5 bases at V and 1 base at J, leaving 1 base unmatched. The CDR3 extends over 14 amino acids. Germline values: CDR1 SNHLY, CDR2 FYNNEI. This CDR3 is CASSRTSGTDTQYF. The CDR3 nucleotides read TGTGCCAGCAGTCGGACTAGCGGCACAGATACGCAGTATTTT.

This clone occurred a few times. The chain combines TRBV5-1 with TRBJ2-5; D is undetermined. Germline V lookup: CDR1 SGHRS, CDR2 YFSETQ. V was pared by 3 bases and J by 1 base, with 16 bases between. The CDR3 runs to 16 residues. The CDR3 region has the DNA TGCGCCAGCAGCTCGTTAACGGACGCGTCCCAAGAGACCCAGTACTTC. Translated, it gives CASSSLTDASQETQYF.

There are a few counts of this clone. This chain joins TRBV29-1 and TRBJ2-7; D unclear. Trimming pared 4 bases from V and 2 bases from J, leaving 15 bases between. The CDR3 is 14 amino acids. The germline V gene has CDR1 SQVTM and CDR2 ANQGSEA. The CDR3 region has the DNA TGCAGCGTTGCCGCAGTCTCCCCCCCCTACGAGCAGTACTTC. Translation gives CSVAAVSPPYEQYF.

This clone was observed a few times. The chain employs TRBV4-2 and TRBJ2-5; 11 bases are shared with TRBD2. This CDR3 is 17 amino acids long. The ends lost 2 bases at V and 2 bases at J; junction bases unmatched: 7. Germline V gene sequence: CDR1 LGHNA, CDR2 YNFKEQ. CDR3 amino acids: CASSQLSSGRKQETQYF. The CDR3, as DNA: TGTGCCAGCAGCCAACTTTCTAGCGGGAGGAAGCAAGAGACCCAGTACTTC.

A few counts support this clone. The chain links TRBV6-5 to TRBJ2-5; 7 nucleotides match TRBD1. CDR1 and CDR2 from the germline V gene are MNHEY and SVGAGI. The V segment lost 0 bases and the J segment 2 bases; nucleotides outside the gene matches: 3. CDR3 size: 15 residues. The CDR3 DNA is TGTGCCAGCAGTTACTCTAGGGGGCGGCAAGAGACCCAGTACTTC. Protein sequence: CASSYSRGRQETQYF.